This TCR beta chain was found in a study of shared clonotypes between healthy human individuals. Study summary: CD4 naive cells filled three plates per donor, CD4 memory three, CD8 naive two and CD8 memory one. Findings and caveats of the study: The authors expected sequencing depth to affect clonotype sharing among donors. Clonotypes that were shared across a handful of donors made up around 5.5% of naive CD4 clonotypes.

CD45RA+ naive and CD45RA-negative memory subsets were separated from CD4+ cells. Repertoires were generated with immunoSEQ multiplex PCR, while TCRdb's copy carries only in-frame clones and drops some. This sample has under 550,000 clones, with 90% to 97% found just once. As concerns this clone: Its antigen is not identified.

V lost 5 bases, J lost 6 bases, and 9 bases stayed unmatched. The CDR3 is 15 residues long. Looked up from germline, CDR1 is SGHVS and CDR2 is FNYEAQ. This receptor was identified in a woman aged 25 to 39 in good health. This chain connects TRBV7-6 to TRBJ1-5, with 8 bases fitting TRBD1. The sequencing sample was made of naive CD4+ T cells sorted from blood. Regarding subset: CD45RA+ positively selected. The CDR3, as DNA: TGTGCCAGCAGCCACAGGACAGGGATAGGTCAGCCCCAGCATTTT. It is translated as CASSHRTGIGQPQHF.